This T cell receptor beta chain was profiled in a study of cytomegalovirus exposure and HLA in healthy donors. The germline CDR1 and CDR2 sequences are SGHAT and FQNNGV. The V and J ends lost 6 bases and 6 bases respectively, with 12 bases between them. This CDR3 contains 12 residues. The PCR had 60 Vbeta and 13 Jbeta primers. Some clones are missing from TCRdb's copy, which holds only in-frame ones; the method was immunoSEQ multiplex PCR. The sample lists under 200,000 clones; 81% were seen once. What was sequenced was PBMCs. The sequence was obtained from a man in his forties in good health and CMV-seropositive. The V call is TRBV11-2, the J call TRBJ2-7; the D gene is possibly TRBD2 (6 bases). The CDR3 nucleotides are TGTGCCAGCAGATTGGGAGGCGGCGAGCAGTACTTC. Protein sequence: CASRLGGGEQYF.